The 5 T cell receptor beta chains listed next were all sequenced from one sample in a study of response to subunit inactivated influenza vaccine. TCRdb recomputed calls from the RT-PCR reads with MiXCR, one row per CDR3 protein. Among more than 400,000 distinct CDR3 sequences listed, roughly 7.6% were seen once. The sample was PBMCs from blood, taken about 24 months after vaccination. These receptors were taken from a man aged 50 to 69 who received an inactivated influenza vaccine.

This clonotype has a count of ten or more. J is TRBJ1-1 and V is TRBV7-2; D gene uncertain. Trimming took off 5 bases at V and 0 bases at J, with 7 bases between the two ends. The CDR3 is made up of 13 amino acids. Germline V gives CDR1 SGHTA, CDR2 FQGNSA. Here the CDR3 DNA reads TGTGCCAGCAGCGTCGATATGAACACTGAAGCTTTCTTT. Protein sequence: CASSVDMNTEAFF.

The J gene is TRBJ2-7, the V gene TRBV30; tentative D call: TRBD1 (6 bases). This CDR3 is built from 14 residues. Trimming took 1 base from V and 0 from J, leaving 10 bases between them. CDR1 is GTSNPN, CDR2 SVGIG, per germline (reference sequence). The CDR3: CAWSGQGTSYEQYF. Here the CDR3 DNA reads TGTGCCTGGAGTGGCCAGGGGACCTCCTACGAGCAGTACTTC.

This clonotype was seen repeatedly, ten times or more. CDR3 residues: CSARDPRPQAYEQYF. As DNA, the CDR3 is TGCAGTGCTAGAGATCCAAGGCCCCAGGCCTACGAGCAGTACTTC. The rearrangement joins TRBV20-1 to TRBJ2-7, with unresolved D. There are 15 residues in the CDR3. Trimming cost V 0 bases and J 2 bases, with 14 bases left between them. The germline V gene has CDR1 DFQATT and CDR2 SNEGSKA (reference sequence).

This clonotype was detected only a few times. CDR3 loop: CASSVGPRFTNYGYTF. CDR3 DNA: TGTGCCAGCAGCGTAGGTCCCAGGTTCACTAACTATGGCTACACCTTC. The chain combines TRBV9 with TRBJ1-2; D not certain. Germline-derived CDR1 and CDR2 are SGDLS and YYNGEE. This CDR3 is built from 16 residues. Trimming left V 0 bases short and J 0 bases short, with 12 bases between.

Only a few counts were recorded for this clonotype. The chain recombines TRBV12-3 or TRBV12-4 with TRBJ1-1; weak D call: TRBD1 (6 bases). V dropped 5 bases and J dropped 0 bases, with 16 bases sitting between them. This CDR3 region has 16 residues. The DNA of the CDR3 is TGTGCCAGCAGTCCCCGAGTAGGGGGGATGAACACTGAAGCTTTCTTT. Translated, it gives CASSPRVGGMNTEAFF.